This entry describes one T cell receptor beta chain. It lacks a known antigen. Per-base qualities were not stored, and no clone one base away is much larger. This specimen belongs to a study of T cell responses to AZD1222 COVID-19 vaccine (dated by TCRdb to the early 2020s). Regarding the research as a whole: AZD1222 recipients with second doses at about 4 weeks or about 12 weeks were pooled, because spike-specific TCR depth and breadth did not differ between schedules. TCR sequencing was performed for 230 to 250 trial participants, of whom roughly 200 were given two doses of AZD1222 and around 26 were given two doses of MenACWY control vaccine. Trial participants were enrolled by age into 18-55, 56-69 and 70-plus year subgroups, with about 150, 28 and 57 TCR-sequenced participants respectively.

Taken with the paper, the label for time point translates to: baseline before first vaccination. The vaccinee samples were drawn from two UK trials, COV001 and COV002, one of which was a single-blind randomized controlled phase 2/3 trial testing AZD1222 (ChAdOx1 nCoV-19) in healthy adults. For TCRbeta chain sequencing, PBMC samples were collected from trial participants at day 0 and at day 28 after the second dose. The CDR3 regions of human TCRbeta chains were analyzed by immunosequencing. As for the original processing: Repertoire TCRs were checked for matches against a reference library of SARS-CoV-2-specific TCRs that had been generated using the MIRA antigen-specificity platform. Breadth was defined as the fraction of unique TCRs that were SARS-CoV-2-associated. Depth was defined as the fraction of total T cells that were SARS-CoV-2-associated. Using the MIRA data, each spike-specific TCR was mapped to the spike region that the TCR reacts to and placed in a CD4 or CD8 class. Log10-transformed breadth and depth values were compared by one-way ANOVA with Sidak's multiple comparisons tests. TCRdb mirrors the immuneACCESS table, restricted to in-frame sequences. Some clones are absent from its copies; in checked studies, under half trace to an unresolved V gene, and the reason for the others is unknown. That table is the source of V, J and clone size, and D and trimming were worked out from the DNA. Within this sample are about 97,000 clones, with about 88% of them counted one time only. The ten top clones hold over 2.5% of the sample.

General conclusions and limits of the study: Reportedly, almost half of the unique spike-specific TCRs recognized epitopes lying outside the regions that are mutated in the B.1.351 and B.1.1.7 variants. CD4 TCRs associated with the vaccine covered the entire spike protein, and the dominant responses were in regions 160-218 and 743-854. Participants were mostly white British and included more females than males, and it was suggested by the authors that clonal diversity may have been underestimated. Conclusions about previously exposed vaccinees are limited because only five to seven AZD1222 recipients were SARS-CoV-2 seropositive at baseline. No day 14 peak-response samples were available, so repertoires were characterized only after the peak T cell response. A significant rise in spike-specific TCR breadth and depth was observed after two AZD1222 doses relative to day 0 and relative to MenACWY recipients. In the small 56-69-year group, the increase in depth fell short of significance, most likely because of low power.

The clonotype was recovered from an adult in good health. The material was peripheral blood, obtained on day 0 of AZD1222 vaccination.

The DNA sequence is as follows: TGTGCCTGGAAGGGGCTAGCGGGGGGCCCCCAGTTCTTC. Its protein reads: CAWKGLAGGPQFF. The rearranged segments are TRBV30 and TRBJ2-1; 11 middle bases align to TRBD2. From the germline V gene (reference sequence), CDR1 is GTSNPN and CDR2 is SVGIG. V lost 4 bases and J lost 13 bases, and the count of bases not matched to a germline gene is 9. The CDR3 runs 13 amino acids, cysteine and phenylalanine included. Solely the CDR3 DNA is kept, with 39 bases framed from the first base.